The 4 T cell receptor beta chains given below trace back to one sample, sequenced in a study of blood T cells in healthy people across ages. The use of a sample-barcoded 5' primer and a J-beta primer mix characterized a second PCR of roughly 6 to 11 cycles. TCRdb re-analysed the 5' RACE reads in MiXCR, keeping a single row per CDR3 protein. The top ten clones hold roughly 13% of a sample with about 670,000 distinct CDR3 sequences, about 50% of them seen once. Sequenced material: blood. Every receptor here comes from a woman older than 75 in good health.

This chain uses TRBV29-1 with TRBJ2-7; D ambiguous. Trimming shortened V by 4 bases and J by 7 bases, and 20 bases separated the two germline ends. The CDR3 has 14 residues. The germline CDR1 and CDR2 sequences are SQVTM and ANQGSEA. DNA for the CDR3: TGCAGCGTTGTCCAGCGACACCTTTTGAATGAGCAGTACTTC. The encoded protein is CSVVQRHLLNEQYF.

Concerning this clonotype itself: A read error may explain this, as a much larger clone is one base away. The V call is TRBV5-1, the J call TRBJ2-1; maybe TRBD2 (6 bases). Germline-derived CDR1 and CDR2 are SGHRS and YFSETQ. This CDR3 contains 18 residues. The CDR3 here is CASSQTTGRANLYNEPFF. The CDR3 nucleotides read TGCGCCAGCAGCCAAACTACCGGGAGAGCTAATCTATACAATGAGCCGTTCTTC. The whole variable domain, filled in from reference TRBV5-1 and TRBJ2-1, reads KAGVTQTPRYLIKTRGQQVTLSCSPISGHRSVSWYQQTPGQGLQFLFEYFSETQRNKGNFPGRFSGRQFSNSRSEMNVSTLELGDSALYLCASSQTTGRANLYNEPFFGPGTRLTVL.

Turning to this clonotype: This could be a read error, since a much larger clone is one nucleotide away. This chain links TRBV30 with TRBJ2-3; D call uncertain. Deletions cut 0 bases from V and 2 bases from J, with 9 bases between. This CDR3 is 14 amino acids long. Germline CDR1 and CDR2: GTSNPN and SVGIG (reference sequence). This CDR3 reads CAWSVRLNTDTQYF. CDR3 nucleotide sequence: TGTGCCTGGAGTGTACGTCTAAACACAGATACGCAGTATTTT.

This clonotype was detected only a few times. The J gene is TRBJ2-2, the V gene TRBV12-3 or TRBV12-4; a weak D match, TRBD2 (6 bases). Between the trimmed V and J ends, which lost 6 bases and 7 bases, there was a span of 12 bases. The CDR3 has 13 amino acids. CDR3: CASRALAGGELFF. The CDR3, as DNA: TGTGCCAGCAGGGCACTAGCCGGCGGGGAGCTGTTTTTT.